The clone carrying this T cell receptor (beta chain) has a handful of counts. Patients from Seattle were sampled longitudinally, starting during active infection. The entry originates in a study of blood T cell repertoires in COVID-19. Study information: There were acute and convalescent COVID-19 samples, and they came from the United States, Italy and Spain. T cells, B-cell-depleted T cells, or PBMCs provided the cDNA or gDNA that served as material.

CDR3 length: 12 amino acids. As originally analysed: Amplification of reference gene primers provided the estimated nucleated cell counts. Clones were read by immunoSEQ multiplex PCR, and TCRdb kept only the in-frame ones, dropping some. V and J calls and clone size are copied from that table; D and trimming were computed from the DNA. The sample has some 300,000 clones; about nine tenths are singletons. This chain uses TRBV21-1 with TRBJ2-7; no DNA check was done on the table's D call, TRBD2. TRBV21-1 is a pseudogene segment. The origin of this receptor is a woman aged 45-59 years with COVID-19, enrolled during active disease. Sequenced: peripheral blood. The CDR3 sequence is CAPRELSYEQYF. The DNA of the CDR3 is TGTGCCCCCCGGGAACTTTCCTACGAGCAGTACTTC.